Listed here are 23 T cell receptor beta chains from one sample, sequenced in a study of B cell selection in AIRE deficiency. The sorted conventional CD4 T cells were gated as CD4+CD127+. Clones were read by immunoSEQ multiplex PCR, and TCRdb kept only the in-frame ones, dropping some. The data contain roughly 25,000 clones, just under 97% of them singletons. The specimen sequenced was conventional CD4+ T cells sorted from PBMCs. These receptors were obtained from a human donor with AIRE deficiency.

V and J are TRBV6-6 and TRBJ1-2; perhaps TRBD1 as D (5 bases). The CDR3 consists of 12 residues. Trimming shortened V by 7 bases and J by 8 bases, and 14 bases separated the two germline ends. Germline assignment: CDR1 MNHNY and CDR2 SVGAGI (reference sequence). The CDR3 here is CASTPLGGGYTF. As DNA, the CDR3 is TGTGCCAGCACCCCACTGGGGGGAGGCTACACCTTC.

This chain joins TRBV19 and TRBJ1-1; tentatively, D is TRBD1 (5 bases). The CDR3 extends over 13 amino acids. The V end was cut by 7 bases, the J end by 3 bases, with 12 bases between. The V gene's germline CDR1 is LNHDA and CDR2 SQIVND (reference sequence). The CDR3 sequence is CASTPDSYTEAFF. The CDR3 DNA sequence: TGTGCCAGTACCCCAGACAGCTACACTGAAGCTTTCTTT.

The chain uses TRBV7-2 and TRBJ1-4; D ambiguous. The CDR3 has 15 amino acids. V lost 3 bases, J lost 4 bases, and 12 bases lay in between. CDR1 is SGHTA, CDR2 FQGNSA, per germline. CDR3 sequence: CASSFGPGFNEKLFF. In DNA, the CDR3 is TGTGCCAGCAGCTTCGGCCCGGGCTTTAATGAAAAACTGTTTTTT.

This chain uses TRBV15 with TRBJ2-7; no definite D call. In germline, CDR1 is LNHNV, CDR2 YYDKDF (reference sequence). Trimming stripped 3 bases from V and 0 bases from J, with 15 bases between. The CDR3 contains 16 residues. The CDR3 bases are TGTGCCACCAGCAGGGGCAGGACCGTAGCCTCCTACGAGCAGTACTTC. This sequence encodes CATSRGRTVASYEQYF.

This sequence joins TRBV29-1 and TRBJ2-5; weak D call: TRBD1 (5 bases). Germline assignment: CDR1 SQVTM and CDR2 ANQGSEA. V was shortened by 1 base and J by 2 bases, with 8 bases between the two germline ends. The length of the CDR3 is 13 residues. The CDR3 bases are TGCAGCGTTGAAGGACAGCGACAAGAGACCCAGTACTTC. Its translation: CSVEGQRQETQYF.

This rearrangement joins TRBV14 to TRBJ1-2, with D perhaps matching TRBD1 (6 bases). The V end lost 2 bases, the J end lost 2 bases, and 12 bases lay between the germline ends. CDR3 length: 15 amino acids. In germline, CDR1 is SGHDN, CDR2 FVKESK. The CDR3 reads CASSQNNRANYGYTF. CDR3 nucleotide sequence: TGTGCCAGCAGCCAAAATAACAGGGCCAACTATGGCTACACCTTC.

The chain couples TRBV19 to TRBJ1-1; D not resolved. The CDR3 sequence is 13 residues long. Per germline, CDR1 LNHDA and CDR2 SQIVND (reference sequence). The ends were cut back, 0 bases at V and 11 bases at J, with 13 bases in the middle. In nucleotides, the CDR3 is TGTGCCAGTAGTATAGACCGATCGACGGTGGCTTTCTTT. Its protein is CASSIDRSTVAFF.

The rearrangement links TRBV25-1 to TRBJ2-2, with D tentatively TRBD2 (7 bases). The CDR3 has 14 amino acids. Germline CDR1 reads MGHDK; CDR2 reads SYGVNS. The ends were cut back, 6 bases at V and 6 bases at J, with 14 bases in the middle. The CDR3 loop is CASRGIGGPGELFF. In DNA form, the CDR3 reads TGTGCCAGCAGGGGAATCGGGGGGCCCGGGGAGCTGTTTTTT.

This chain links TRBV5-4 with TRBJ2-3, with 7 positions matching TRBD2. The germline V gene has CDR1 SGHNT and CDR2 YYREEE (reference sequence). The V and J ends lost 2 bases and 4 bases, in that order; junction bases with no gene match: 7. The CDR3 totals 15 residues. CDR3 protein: CASSLKTGGADTQYF. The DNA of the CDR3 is TGTGCCAGCAGCTTAAAGACGGGGGGAGCAGATACGCAGTATTTT.

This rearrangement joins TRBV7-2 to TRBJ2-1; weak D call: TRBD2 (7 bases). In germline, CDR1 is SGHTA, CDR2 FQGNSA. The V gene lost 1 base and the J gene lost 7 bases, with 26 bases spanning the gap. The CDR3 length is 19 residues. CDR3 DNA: TGTGCCAGCAGCTTAGGCCTCGGGCGGGGGACACCCAGCGGGAATGAGCAGTTCTTC. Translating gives CASSLGLGRGTPSGNEQFF.

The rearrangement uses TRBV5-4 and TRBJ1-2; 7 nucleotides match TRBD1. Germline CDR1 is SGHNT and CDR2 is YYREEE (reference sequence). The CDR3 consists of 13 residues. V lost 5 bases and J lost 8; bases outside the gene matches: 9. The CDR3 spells CASRHDRVTGYTF. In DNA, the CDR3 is TGTGCCAGCAGACATGACAGGGTTACCGGCTACACCTTC.

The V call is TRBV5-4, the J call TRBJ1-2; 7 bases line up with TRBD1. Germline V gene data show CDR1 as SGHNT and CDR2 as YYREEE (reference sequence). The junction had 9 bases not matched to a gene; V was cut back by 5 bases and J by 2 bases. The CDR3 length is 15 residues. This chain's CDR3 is CASRREMGQNYGYTF. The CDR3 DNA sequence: TGTGCCAGCAGGCGAGAAATGGGACAGAACTATGGCTACACCTTC.

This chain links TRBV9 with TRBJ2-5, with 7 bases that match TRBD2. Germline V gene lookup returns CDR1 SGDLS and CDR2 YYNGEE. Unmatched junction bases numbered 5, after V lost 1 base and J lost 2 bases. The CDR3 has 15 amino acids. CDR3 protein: CASSVCSGGQETQYF. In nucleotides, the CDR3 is TGTGCCAGCAGCGTATGTTCCGGGGGGCAAGAGACCCAGTACTTC.

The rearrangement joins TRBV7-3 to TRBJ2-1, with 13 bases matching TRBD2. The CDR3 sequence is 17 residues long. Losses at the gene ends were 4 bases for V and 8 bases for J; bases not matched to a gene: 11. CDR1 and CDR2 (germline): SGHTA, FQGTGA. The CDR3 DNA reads TGTGCCAGCAGCTCCCCCAAACTAGCGGGAGGGCCTGATGAGCAGTTCTTC. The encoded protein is CASSSPKLAGGPDEQFF. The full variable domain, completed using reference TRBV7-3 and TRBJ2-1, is GAGVSQTPSNKVTEKGKYVELRCDPISGHTALYWYRQSLGQGPEFLIYFQGTGAADDSGLPNDRFFAVRPEGSVSTLKIQRTERGDSAVYLCASSSPKLAGGPDEQFFGPGTRLTVL.

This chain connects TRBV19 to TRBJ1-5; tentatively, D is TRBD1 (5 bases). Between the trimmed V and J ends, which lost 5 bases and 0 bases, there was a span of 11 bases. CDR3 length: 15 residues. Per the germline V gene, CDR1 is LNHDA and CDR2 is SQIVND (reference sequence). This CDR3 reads CASSRGEASNQPQHF. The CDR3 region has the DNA TGTGCCAGTAGTCGGGGGGAGGCTAGCAATCAGCCCCAGCATTTT.

The chain's CDR3 is CASSSLRGGELFF. The CDR3 nucleotides are TGTGCCAGCAGCTCCCTAAGGGGGGGGGAGCTGTTTTTT. The chain is built from TRBV6-5 and TRBJ2-2; tentatively, D is TRBD1 (6 bases). CDR1 is MNHEY and CDR2 is SVGAGI in the germline V gene. V was cut by 6 bases and J by 8 bases, with 13 bases left in between. The CDR3 totals 13 residues.

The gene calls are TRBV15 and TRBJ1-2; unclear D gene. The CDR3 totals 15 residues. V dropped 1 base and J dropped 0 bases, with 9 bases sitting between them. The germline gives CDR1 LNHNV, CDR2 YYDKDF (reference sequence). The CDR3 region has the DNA TGTGCCACCAGCAGAGCTCGGAATTCTAACTATGGCTACACCTTC. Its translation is CATSRARNSNYGYTF.

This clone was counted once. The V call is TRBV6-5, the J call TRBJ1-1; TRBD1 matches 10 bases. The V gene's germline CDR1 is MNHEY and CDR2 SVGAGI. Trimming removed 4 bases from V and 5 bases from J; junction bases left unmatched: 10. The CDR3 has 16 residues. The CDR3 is CASSSGTGARRTEAFF. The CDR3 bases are TGTGCCAGCAGTTCCGGGACAGGGGCCAGGAGAACTGAAGCTTTCTTT.

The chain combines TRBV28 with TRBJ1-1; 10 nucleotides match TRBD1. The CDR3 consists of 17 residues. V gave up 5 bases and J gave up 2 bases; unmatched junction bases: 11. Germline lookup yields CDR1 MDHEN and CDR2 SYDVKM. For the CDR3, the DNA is TGTGCCAGCAGTAAGAGGGACAGGGGAGGGGGAAACACTGAAGCTTTCTTT. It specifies CASSKRDRGGGNTEAFF.

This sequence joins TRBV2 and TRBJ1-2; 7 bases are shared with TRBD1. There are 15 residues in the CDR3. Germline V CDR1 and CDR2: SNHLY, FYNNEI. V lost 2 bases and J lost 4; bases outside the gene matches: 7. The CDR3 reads CASSEHWQGGYGYTF. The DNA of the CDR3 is TGTGCCAGCAGTGAACACTGGCAGGGGGGCTATGGCTACACCTTC.

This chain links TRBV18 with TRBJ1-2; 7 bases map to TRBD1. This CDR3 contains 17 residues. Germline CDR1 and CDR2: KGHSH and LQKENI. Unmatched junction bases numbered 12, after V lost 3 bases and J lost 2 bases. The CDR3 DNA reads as TGTGCCAGCTCACCTCTCGGCACGGGACAGATAAACTATGGCTACACCTTC. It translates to CASSPLGTGQINYGYTF.

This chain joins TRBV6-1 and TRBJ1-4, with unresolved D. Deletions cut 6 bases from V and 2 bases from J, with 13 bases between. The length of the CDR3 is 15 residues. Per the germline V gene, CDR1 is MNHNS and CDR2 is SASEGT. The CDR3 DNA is TGTGCCAGCAGGTTTGGTTGGAGGACTAATGAAAAACTGTTTTTT. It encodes CASRFGWRTNEKLFF.

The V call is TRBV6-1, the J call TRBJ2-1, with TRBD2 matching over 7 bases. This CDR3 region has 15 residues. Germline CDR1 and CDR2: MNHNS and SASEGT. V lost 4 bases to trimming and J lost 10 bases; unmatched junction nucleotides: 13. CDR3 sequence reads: CASSVWREGLGEQFF. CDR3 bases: TGTGCCAGCAGTGTTTGGAGGGAGGGCCTAGGGGAGCAGTTCTTC.